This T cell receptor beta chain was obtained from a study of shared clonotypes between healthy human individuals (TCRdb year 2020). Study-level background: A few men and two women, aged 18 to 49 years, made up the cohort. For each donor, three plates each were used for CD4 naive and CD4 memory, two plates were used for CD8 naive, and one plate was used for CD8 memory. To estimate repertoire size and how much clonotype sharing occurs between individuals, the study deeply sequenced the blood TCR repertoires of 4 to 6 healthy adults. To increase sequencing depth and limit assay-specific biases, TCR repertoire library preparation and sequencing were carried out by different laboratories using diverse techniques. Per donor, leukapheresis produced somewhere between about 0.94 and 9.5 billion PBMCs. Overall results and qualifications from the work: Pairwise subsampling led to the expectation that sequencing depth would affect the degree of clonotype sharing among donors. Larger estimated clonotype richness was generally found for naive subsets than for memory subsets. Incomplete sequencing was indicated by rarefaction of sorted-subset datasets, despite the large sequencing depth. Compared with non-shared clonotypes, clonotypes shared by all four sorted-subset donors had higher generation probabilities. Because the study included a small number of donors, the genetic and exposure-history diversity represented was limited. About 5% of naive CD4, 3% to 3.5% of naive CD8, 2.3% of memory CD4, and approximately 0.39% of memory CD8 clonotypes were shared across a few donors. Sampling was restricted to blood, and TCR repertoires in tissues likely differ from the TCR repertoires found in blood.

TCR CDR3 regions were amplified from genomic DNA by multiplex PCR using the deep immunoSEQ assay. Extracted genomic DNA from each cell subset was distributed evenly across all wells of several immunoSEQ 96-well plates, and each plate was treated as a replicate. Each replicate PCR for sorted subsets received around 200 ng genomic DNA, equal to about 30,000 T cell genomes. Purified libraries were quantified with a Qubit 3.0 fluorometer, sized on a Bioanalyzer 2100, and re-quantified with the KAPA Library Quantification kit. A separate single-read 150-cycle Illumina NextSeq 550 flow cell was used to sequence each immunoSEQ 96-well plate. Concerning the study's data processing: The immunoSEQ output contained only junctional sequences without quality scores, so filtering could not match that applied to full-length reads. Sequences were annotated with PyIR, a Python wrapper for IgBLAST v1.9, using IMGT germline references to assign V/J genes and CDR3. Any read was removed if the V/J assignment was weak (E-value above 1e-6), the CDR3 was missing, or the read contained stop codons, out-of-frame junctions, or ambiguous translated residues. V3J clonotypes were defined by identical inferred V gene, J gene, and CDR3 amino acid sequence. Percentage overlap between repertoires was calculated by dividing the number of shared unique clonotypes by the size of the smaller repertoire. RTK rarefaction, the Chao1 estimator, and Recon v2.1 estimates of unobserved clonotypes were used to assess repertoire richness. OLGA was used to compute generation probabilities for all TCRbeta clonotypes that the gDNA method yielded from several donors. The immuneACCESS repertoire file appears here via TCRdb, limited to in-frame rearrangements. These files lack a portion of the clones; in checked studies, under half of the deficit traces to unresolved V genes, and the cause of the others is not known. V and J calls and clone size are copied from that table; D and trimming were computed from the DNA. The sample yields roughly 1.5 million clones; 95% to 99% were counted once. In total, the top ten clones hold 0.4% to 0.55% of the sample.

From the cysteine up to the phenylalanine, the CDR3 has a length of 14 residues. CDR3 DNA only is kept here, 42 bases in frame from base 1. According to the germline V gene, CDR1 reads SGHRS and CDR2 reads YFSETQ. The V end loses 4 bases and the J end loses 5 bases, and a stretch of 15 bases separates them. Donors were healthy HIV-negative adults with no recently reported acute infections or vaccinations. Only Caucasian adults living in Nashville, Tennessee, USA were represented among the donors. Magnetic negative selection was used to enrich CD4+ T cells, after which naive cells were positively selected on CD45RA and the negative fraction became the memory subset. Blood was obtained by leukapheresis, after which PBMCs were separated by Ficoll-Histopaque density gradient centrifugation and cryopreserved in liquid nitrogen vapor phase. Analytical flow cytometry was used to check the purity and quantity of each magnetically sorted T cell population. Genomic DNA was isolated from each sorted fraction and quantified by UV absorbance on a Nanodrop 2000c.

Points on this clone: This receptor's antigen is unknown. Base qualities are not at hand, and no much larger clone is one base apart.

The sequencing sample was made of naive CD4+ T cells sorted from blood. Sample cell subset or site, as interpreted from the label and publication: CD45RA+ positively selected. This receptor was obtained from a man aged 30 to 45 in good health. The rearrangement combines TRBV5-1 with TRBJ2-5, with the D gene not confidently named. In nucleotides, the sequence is TGCGCCAGCAGCCCGTTAGGGCGCTCGGAGACCCAGTACTTC. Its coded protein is CASSPLGRSETQYF.